The 21 T cell receptor beta chains below all came from one sample that was sequenced in a study of T cell repertoires in aging, cancer and after chemotherapy. A mixed TRB-A/B primer pool amplified rearranged TRB by multiplex touch-down PCR. From the multiplex PCR reads, TCRdb called clonotypes with MiXCR, one entry per CDR3 protein. The table shows some 5,000 distinct CDR3 sequences, with 30% to 40% occurring only once. Amplification of TCR beta used genomic DNA extracted from peripheral blood. Sequencing input: blood. The source of these receptors is a human donor with a blood cancer. The donor label of this sample is uncertain.

The chain has TRBV12-3 or TRBV12-4 and TRBJ2-3, with no clear D. Deletions cut 4 bases from V and 0 bases from J, with 8 bases between. This CDR3 contains 14 residues. CDR3 sequence reads: CASSWLVSTDTQYF. The CDR3 DNA reads TGTGCCAGCAGTTGGCTAGTCAGCACAGATACGCAGTATTTT.

J is TRBJ1-5 and V is TRBV10-3; 7 bases match TRBD1. Trimming took 3 bases from V and 5 from J; bases not matched to a gene: 4. The CDR3 has 14 residues. Per germline, CDR1 ENHRY and CDR2 SYGVKD. In DNA form, the CDR3 reads TGTGCCATCAGTGATAGACAGGGTCATCAGCCCCAGCATTTT. Translation: CAISDRQGHQPQHF.

There are a few counts of this clonotype. This rearrangement joins TRBV12-3 or TRBV12-4 to TRBJ2-2; tentatively, D is TRBD2 (5 bases). The V end was cut by 0 bases, the J end by 2 bases, with 10 bases between. The CDR3 runs 16 residues. CDR3 nucleotides: TGTGCCAGCAGTTTAGCCCTGGGAGTTAACACCGGGGAGCTGTTTTTT. This translates into CASSLALGVNTGELFF.

In its sample, this clonotype is medium-sized. The CDR3 spells CSVGSGTANTEAFF. CDR3 nucleotides: TGCAGCGTTGGTTCTGGGACAGCGAACACTGAAGCTTTCTTT. The chain uses TRBV29-1 and TRBJ1-1; 7 bases map to TRBD1. J gave up 1 base and V 4 bases, and 6 bases lay outside the gene matches. Per germline, CDR1 SQVTM and CDR2 ANQGSEA. The length of the CDR3 is 14 residues.

This clonotype rates as medium-sized (0.01 to 0.1%). V and J are TRBV6-5 and TRBJ2-3, with 9 bases identical to TRBD1. CDR3 size: 15 residues. The V and J ends lost 5 bases and 2 bases, in that order; junction bases with no gene match: 5. Germline lookup yields CDR1 MNHEY and CDR2 SVGAGI. The CDR3 spells CASSDRDRATDTQYF. As DNA, the CDR3 is TGTGCCAGCAGTGACCGGGACAGGGCCACAGATACGCAGTATTTT.

The chain employs TRBV5-6 and TRBJ1-2; TRBD1 aligns across 8 bases. J lost 5 bases, V lost 4 bases, and 13 bases had no gene match. The CDR3 covers 16 residues. Germline V gene lookup returns CDR1 SGHDT and CDR2 YYEEEE. CDR3 in DNA: TGTGCCAGCAGCCCCACGCCCCCGGGACAGGATTATGGCTACACCTTC. It is translated as CASSPTPPGQDYGYTF.

This clonotype is categorized as medium-sized (0.01 to 0.1%). V usage is TRBV5-6 and J usage is TRBJ1-2, with no clear D. V was pared by 1 base and J by 1 base, with 8 bases between. The CDR3 runs 14 residues. Germline V gives CDR1 SGHDT, CDR2 YYEEEE. Here the CDR3 reads CASSLLHVNYGYTF. The CDR3 region has the DNA TGTGCCAGCAGCTTGCTACACGTTAACTATGGCTACACCTTC.

The chain employs TRBV18 and TRBJ2-1, with 8 bases lining up with TRBD2. Germline assignment: CDR1 KGHSH and CDR2 LQKENI. The V gene end was trimmed by 0 bases and the J gene end by 9 bases; junction bases not matched to a gene: 7. CDR3 size: 15 residues. The CDR3 loop reads CASSPPSGRRGEQFF. The CDR3 nucleotides are TGTGCCAGCTCACCACCGAGCGGGAGACGGGGTGAGCAGTTCTTC.

This clonotype was found a few times. This chain uses TRBV11-3 with TRBJ1-4; no definite D call. Trimming left V 9 bases short and J 5 bases short, with 13 bases between. Per germline, CDR1 SGHNT and CDR2 YENEEA. The CDR3 has 13 residues. The CDR3 DNA sequence: TGTGCCAGGGGAGACACGGGAAATGAAAAACTGTTTTTT. It specifies CARGDTGNEKLFF.

This clonotype ranks as medium-sized. The chain uses TRBV11-3 and TRBJ1-2; perhaps TRBD1 as D (6 bases). The CDR3 length is 12 residues. V gave up 7 bases and J gave up 4 bases, with 10 bases separating them. CDR1 is SGHNT, CDR2 YENEEA, per germline. CDR3 sequence: CASTRGGYGYTF. In DNA form, the CDR3 reads TGTGCCAGCACAAGAGGGGGCTATGGCTACACCTTC.

The V call is TRBV20-1, the J call TRBJ2-7, with D maybe TRBD1 (6 bases). V was clipped by 6 bases and J by 3 bases, with 18 bases between them. The germline V gene encodes CDR1 DFQATT and CDR2 SNEGSKA (reference sequence). CDR3 length equals 14 residues. The CDR3 is CSARRAGQYYEQYF. Written as DNA, the CDR3 is TGCAGTGCCAGAAGAGCTGGACAGTACTACGAGCAGTACTTC.

This chain's CDR3 is CSARDQKGAGEKLFF. As DNA, the CDR3 is TGCAGTGCTAGAGATCAGAAGGGGGCCGGGGAAAAACTGTTTTTT. V usage is TRBV20-1 and J usage is TRBJ1-4, with TRBD1 matching over 7 bases. V shed 0 bases and J 8 bases; nucleotides not matched to a gene: 9. Germline loops: CDR1 DFQATT, CDR2 SNEGSKA (reference sequence). This CDR3 has 15 residues.

Relative to its sample, this clonotype is medium-sized. The chain joins TRBV6-5 to TRBJ2-5, with 9 bases aligning to TRBD1. V lost 5 bases, J lost 2 bases, and 6 bases stayed unmatched. The V gene's germline CDR1 is MNHEY and CDR2 SVGAGI. The CDR3 loop spans 15 amino acids. The CDR3 DNA sequence: TGTGCCAGCAGTATCACCGGGACAGGGCAAGAGACCCAGTACTTC. Translating gives CASSITGTGQETQYF.

This clonotype was found a few times. V is TRBV5-6 and J is TRBJ2-7; tentatively, D is TRBD1 (6 bases). The germline V gene encodes CDR1 SGHDT and CDR2 YYEEEE. This CDR3 spans 13 amino acids. V was cut by 5 bases and J by 6 bases, with 15 bases left in between. CDR3 sequence: CASRRDNPGEQYF. CDR3 nucleotides: TGTGCCAGCAGACGGGACAATCCGGGCGAGCAGTACTTC.

The chain employs TRBV5-1 and TRBJ2-3; 11 bases line up with TRBD2. Germline V gene data show CDR1 as SGHRS and CDR2 as YFSETQ. This CDR3 region has 16 residues. With V trimmed by 1 base and J by 1 base, 2 bases remained unmatched. In nucleotides, the CDR3 is TGCGCCAGCAGCTTGTTACTAGCGGGGGGCACAGATACGCAGTATTTT. Its protein is CASSLLLAGGTDTQYF.

The V and J genes are TRBV7-2 and TRBJ2-3; tentatively, D is TRBD2 (6 bases). CDR1 SGHTA and CDR2 FQGNSA come from the germline V gene. CDR3 length: 14 amino acids. V lost 4 bases and J 2 bases, leaving 10 bases between the germline ends. Here the CDR3 DNA reads TGTGCCAGCAGCTCGCGGGGAAACACAGATACGCAGTATTTT. It is translated as CASSSRGNTDTQYF.

This clonotype appeared a few times. The chain uses TRBV20-1 and TRBJ1-5; 7 bases line up with TRBD1. CDR1 and CDR2 from the germline V gene are DFQATT and SNEGSKA (reference sequence). The CDR3 has 14 residues. Trimming at V came to 0 bases and at J to 9 bases, leaving 8 bases not matched to a gene. The CDR3 loop reads CSARDNAGGGPQHF. In DNA, the CDR3 is TGCAGTGCTAGAGATAACGCAGGGGGAGGGCCCCAGCATTTT.

The rearrangement uses TRBV18 and TRBJ1-1, with 7 positions matching TRBD1. V lost 2 bases, J lost 8 bases, and 11 bases stayed unmatched. The CDR3 spans 15 residues. Germline V gene data show CDR1 as KGHSH and CDR2 as LQKENI. Here the CDR3 reads CASSPTRTAQGEAFF. Written as DNA, the CDR3 is TGTGCCAGCTCACCAACCCGGACAGCACAGGGGGAAGCTTTCTTT.

This clonotype is medium-sized by share. V gene TRBV5-5 combines with J gene TRBJ2-1; TRBD1 matches 7 bases. The CDR3 has 15 amino acids. V gave up 4 bases and J gave up 6 bases; unmatched junction bases: 10. Germline CDR1 reads SGHKS; CDR2 reads YYEKEE (reference sequence). The CDR3 protein is CASSVTGSGGNEQFF. The CDR3 DNA follows: TGTGCCAGCAGCGTGACAGGGAGTGGGGGCAATGAGCAGTTCTTC.

Comment on this clonotype: This may be a read error: a much more frequent sequence differs by one nucleotide. The chain employs TRBV6-5 and TRBJ2-7; possibly TRBD1 for D (6 bases). This CDR3 has 16 amino acids. Germline V gene lookup returns CDR1 MNHEY and CDR2 SVGAGI. CDR3 sequence: CASSSDRGRGSYDQYF. The DNA for the CDR3 is TGTGCCAGCAGTTCCGATCGAGGCAGGGGCTCCTACGATCAGTACTTC.

By share, this clonotype ranks as medium-sized. The chain carries TRBV6-1 and TRBJ2-2; D is perhaps TRBD1 or TRBD2 (5 bases each). The length of the CDR3 is 14 residues. Germline V gene sequence: CDR1 MNHNS, CDR2 SASEGT. V lost 5 bases and J 5 bases, leaving 12 bases between the germline ends. CDR3 amino acids: CASSRDATTGELFF. The CDR3, as DNA: TGTGCCAGCAGTCGGGACGCAACGACCGGGGAGCTGTTTTTT.